This T cell receptor beta chain came from a study of shared clonotypes between healthy human individuals. Study-level background: Each donor's CD4 naive and CD4 memory cells filled three plates apiece, CD8 naive two, and CD8 memory one. Study outcomes and limitations: On the whole, naive subsets had larger estimated richness than memory subsets had. Several donors shared 5% to 5.5% of their naive CD4 clonotypes.

Positive CCR7 selection of CD45RO-negative cells yielded the naive CD8 cells, and terminally differentiated effector memory CD45RA+ cells were excluded. To note about this clone: Its antigen is currently unknown.

Only in-frame clones appear in the TCRdb table, and some are missing; sequencing was by immunoSEQ multiplex PCR. The sample includes some 1,900,000 clones, over 85% of them seen just once. The CDR3 length is 11 residues. V was trimmed by 6 bases and J by 4 bases, leaving 4 bases between them. Germline CDR1 and CDR2: SGHTA and FQGNSA. The clonotype comes from a man younger than 35 in good health. The sequencing sample was made of naive CD8+ T cells sorted from blood. This rearrangement joins TRBV7-2 to TRBJ2-1; D ambiguous. CDR3 in amino acids: CASREYNEQFF. In DNA form, the CDR3 reads TGTGCCAGCAGGGAATACAATGAGCAGTTCTTC.